This TCR beta chain is from a study of regulatory T cells in long-lasting Graves disease. This clonotype was seen only a few times. Through Arm-PCR of CDR3 regions and iRepertoire HTBI primers, TCR beta libraries were built. TCRdb re-derived calls from the multiplex PCR reads in MiXCR, one entry per CDR3 protein. There are 700,000 or so distinct CDR3 sequences in the sample; 30% occur only once, and under 50% lies in the top ten. The sample's time point: persistent/refractory GD, antithyroid drugs over 5 years with positive TRAb. RNA isolated from PBMCs was used to make the TCR library. Deletions cut 6 bases from V and 3 bases from J, with 11 bases between. Germline lookup yields CDR1 SNHLY and CDR2 FYNNEI. This CDR3 spans 13 amino acids.

The rearrangement uses TRBV2 and TRBJ2-5, with D tentatively TRBD2 (6 bases). The clonotype was recovered from a female donor with Graves disease. The specimen comprised peripheral blood mononuclear cells (PBMCs), sampled when the disease was refractory, from a patient treated with antithyroid drugs. As DNA, the CDR3 is TGTGCCAGCAGGGGGCGGGAAAAAGAGACCCAGTACTTC. It specifies CASRGREKETQYF.